The 27 T cell receptor beta chains below come from one sample, sequenced in a study of OX40 agonist ivuxolimab in advanced cancers. The assay was immunoSEQ multiplex PCR, and TCRdb's table has in-frame clones only and misses some. The table lists tens of thousands of clones, about nine tenths of them singletons. The sequencing here drew on CD4+ or CD8+ T cells sorted from blood, taken in a trial of the OX40 agonist ivuxolimab. The receptors derive from an adult with an advanced solid tumor such as melanoma, head and neck, liver or kidney cancer.

Concerning this clone itself: The sample contains more than one DNA sequence encoding this CDR3. The chain combines TRBV5-1 with TRBJ2-3; 14 nucleotides agree with TRBD2. The CDR3 extends over 16 amino acids. With 4 bases clipped from V and 1 base from J, the junction kept 2 bases outside the gene matches. In germline, CDR1 is SGHRS, CDR2 YFSETQ. CDR3 in DNA: TGCGCCAGCAGCCCGGGACTAGCGGGAGGCACAGATACGCAGTATTTT. Protein product: CASSPGLAGGTDTQYF.

The V call is TRBV5-1, the J call TRBJ2-7; D unclear. The CDR3 contains 13 residues. The germline V gene encodes CDR1 SGHRS and CDR2 YFSETQ. Trimming left V 4 bases short and J 3 bases short, with 11 bases between. DNA of the CDR3: TGCGCCAGCAGCCGCGATCCGGGCTACGAGCAGTACTTC. Translation gives CASSRDPGYEQYF.

This clone was observed a single time. The V gene is TRBV5-4, the J gene TRBJ2-7; TRBD1 might be the D (6 bases). The germline CDR1 and CDR2 sequences are SGHNT and YYREEE (reference sequence). The length of the CDR3 is 16 residues. Trimming removed 0 bases from V and 7 bases from J, with 20 bases in between. The CDR3 here is CASSLGGSLGTLEQYF. The CDR3 bases are TGTGCCAGCAGCTTGGGTGGCTCACTTGGGACATTGGAGCAGTACTTC.

V gene TRBV7-3 combines with J gene TRBJ2-5, with D possibly being TRBD1 (6 bases). CDR3 length: 16 residues. Trimming cost V 5 bases and J 1 base, with 17 bases left between them. CDR1 and CDR2 (germline): SGHTA, FQGTGA. The CDR3 nucleotides read TGTGCCAGCAGCCACCTTGGGGGACAAATCCAAGAGACCCAGTACTTC. Encoded protein: CASSHLGGQIQETQYF. Full variable domain (missing parts from reference TRBV7-3 and TRBJ2-5): GAGVSQTPSNKVTEKGKYVELRCDPISGHTALYWYRQSLGQGPEFLIYFQGTGAADDSGLPNDRFFAVRPEGSVSTLKIQRTERGDSAVYLCASSHLGGQIQETQYFGPGTRLLVL.

This sequence joins TRBV5-8 and TRBJ2-3; D ambiguous. Germline loops: CDR1 SGHTS, CDR2 YDEGEE. V was trimmed by 0 bases and J by 2 bases, leaving 4 bases between them. The CDR3 length is 13 residues. The CDR3 nucleotides are TGTGCCAGCAGCTTGGGCCTCACAGATACGCAGTATTTT. Translation: CASSLGLTDTQYF.

This rearrangement joins TRBV7-3 to TRBJ1-1; TRBD1 is a possible D gene (6 bases). This CDR3 region has 14 residues. Germline V CDR1 and CDR2: SGHTA, FQGTGA. The V end lost 5 bases, the J end lost 2 bases, and 12 bases lay between the germline ends. CDR3: CASSPGQFNTEAFF. The CDR3 nucleotides read TGTGCCAGCAGCCCCGGACAGTTTAACACTGAAGCTTTCTTT.

The rearrangement uses TRBV28 and TRBJ2-7, with D perhaps TRBD2 (5 bases). CDR3 length equals 14 residues. Germline V CDR1 and CDR2: MDHEN, SYDVKM. V lost 6 bases and J lost 3, with 15 bases in between. The CDR3 nucleotides read TGTGCCAGCAGCCCTTCGGGGATTTACTACGAGCAGTACTTC. Its protein product is CASSPSGIYYEQYF.

This rearrangement joins TRBV6-1 to TRBJ2-1; 12 bases line up with TRBD2. J was trimmed by 7 bases and V by 4 bases; bases with no gene match: 5. CDR1 and CDR2 (germline): MNHNS, SASEGT. The length of the CDR3 is 15 residues. The CDR3 spells CASSATSGRINEQFF. CDR3 nucleotide sequence: TGTGCCAGCAGTGCCACTAGCGGGAGGATAAATGAGCAGTTCTTC.

This clone was detected only a few times. The CDR3 region is CASSRSSGRTGELFF. In nucleotides, the CDR3 is TGTGCCAGCTCACGCTCTAGCGGGAGGACCGGGGAGCTGTTTTTT. The genes are TRBV18 and TRBJ2-2; the match to TRBD2 covers 11 bases. Germline CDR1 reads KGHSH; CDR2 reads LQKENI. Trimming at V came to 4 bases and at J to 5 bases, leaving 3 bases not matched to a gene. This CDR3 comprises 15 residues.

This sequence joins TRBV5-4 and TRBJ2-1; D is unclear. CDR3 length: 15 amino acids. Looked up from germline, CDR1 is SGHNT and CDR2 is YYREEE (reference sequence). The V end was cut by 2 bases, the J end by 0 bases, with 9 bases between. In DNA form, the CDR3 reads TGTGCCAGCAGCTTCTTTAGGAGCTCCTACAATGAGCAGTTCTTC. This codes for CASSFFRSSYNEQFF.

This clone was observed once. The V call is TRBV11-2, the J call TRBJ2-1, with a weak D call TRBD1 (5 bases). Trimming stripped 3 bases from V and 4 bases from J, with 19 bases between. Germline V lookup: CDR1 SGHAT, CDR2 FQNNGV. The CDR3 loop spans 17 amino acids. In nucleotides, the CDR3 is TGTGCCAGCAGCTTTACCAGCAGGGTCTGGCTTTACAATGAGCAGTTCTTC. It translates to CASSFTSRVWLYNEQFF.

The DNA for the CDR3 is TGTGCCAGCAGCTTACGCGGCAGGGAATACGGGGCCAACGTCCTGACTTTC. Translation: CASSLRGREYGANVLTF. The rearrangement links TRBV7-2 to TRBJ2-6; D is perhaps TRBD1 (5 bases). The CDR3 is 17 amino acids. Deletions cut 2 bases from V and 4 bases from J, with 15 bases between. The germline V gene has CDR1 SGHTA and CDR2 FQGNSA.

This clone was recorded a few times. J is TRBJ2-3 and V is TRBV29-1; TRBD2 matches 15 bases. The CDR3 sequence is 17 residues long. Germline CDR1 is SQVTM and CDR2 is ANQGSEA. V shed 1 base, J shed 5 bases, and the junction held 7 bases outside the gene matches. The CDR3 spells CSVEGTSGRGLVDTQYF. DNA of the CDR3: TGCAGCGTTGAAGGGACTAGCGGGAGGGGGTTGGTAGATACGCAGTATTTT.

This chain uses TRBV4-1 with TRBJ2-3, with TRBD1 identical over 8 bases. Trimming cost V 0 bases and J 0 bases; bases outside gene matches: 5. This CDR3 spans 17 amino acids. The germline CDR1 and CDR2 sequences are MGHRA and YSYEKL. The CDR3 DNA follows: TGCGCCAGCAGCCAAGATCCAGGACAGGGAAGCACAGATACGCAGTATTTT. Translated: CASSQDPGQGSTDTQYF.

The chain carries TRBV5-4 and TRBJ2-3; D may be TRBD2 (5 bases). This CDR3 contains 14 residues. Trimming cost V 4 bases and J 4 bases, with 13 bases left between them. Germline CDR1 is SGHNT and CDR2 is YYREEE (reference sequence). The CDR3 protein is CASSPGSRADTQYF. The DNA of the CDR3 is TGTGCCAGCAGCCCCGGGTCGAGGGCAGATACGCAGTATTTT.

This chain links TRBV23-1 with TRBJ1-1; D is perhaps TRBD1 (5 bases). TRBV23-1 is designated an ORF whose function remains uncertain. The ends were cut back, 0 bases at V and 0 bases at J, with 8 bases in the middle. This CDR3 contains 15 residues. Written as DNA, the CDR3 is TGCGCCAGCAGTCAATCAGGGGAAATGAACACTGAAGCTTTCTTT. The encoded protein is CASSQSGEMNTEAFF.

The chain has TRBV7-3 and TRBJ2-3, with TRBD2 matching 12 bases. The CDR3 length is 17 residues. With 5 bases clipped from V and 2 bases from J, the junction kept 8 bases outside the gene matches. Germline lookup yields CDR1 SGHTA and CDR2 FQGTGA. CDR3 sequence: CASSPGASGRATDTQYF. The CDR3 DNA is TGTGCCAGCAGCCCGGGGGCTAGCGGGAGGGCCACAGATACGCAGTATTTT.

V and J are TRBV20-1 and TRBJ1-5, with a possible D match to TRBD1 (6 bases). There are 10 residues in the CDR3. Germline V CDR1 and CDR2: DFQATT, SNEGSKA (reference sequence). The CDR3 DNA sequence: TGCCCAGGGGAGGATCAGCCCCAGCATTTT. Its protein is CPGEDQPQHF.

Concerning this clone itself: One end of the junction fails to match germline, which may point to a read error. This chain uses TRBV7-7 with TRBJ2-7; D not certain. The CDR3 totals 15 residues. CDR1 and CDR2 (germline): SSHAT, FNYEAQ (reference sequence). CDR3 coding DNA: TGTGCTAGCAGCTTAAGGTCGGGCACTTCCTACGAGCAGTACTTC. Encoded protein: CASSLRSGTSYEQYF.

The chain employs TRBV4-2 and TRBJ2-7, with no clear D. Trimming removed 2 bases at V and 0 bases at J, with 5 bases between. The CDR3 is 13 amino acids. Germline V gives CDR1 LGHNA, CDR2 YNFKEQ. CDR3 nucleotides: TGTGCCAGCAGCCAACAGATCTCCTACGAGCAGTACTTC. Translation: CASSQQISYEQYF.

The chain joins TRBV19 to TRBJ2-3, with 16 bases aligning to TRBD2. The V and J ends lost 6 bases and 4 bases, in that order; junction bases with no gene match: 13. CDR1 is LNHDA, CDR2 SQIVND, per germline (reference sequence). This CDR3 is built from 19 residues. The CDR3 region has the DNA TGTGCCAGTAGACCCGGGACTAGCGGGAGGGCGATATGGTCAGATACGCAGTATTTT. Translated, it gives CASRPGTSGRAIWSDTQYF.

V and J are TRBV4-1 and TRBJ1-1, with D tentatively TRBD1 (5 bases). Trimming shortened V by 3 bases and J by 3 bases, and 14 bases separated the two germline ends. This CDR3 spans 15 amino acids. Germline CDR1 is MGHRA and CDR2 is YSYEKL. CDR3 nucleotides: TGCGCCAGCAGCCAGGCCCAGGGATCCGACACTGAAGCTTTCTTT. Translation: CASSQAQGSDTEAFF.

The chain recombines TRBV15 with TRBJ2-2; D is uncertain. The germline V and J ends were trimmed by 3 bases and 3 bases, with 2 bases remaining between them. The germline V gene encodes CDR1 LNHNV and CDR2 YYDKDF (reference sequence). This CDR3 contains 12 residues. CDR3 DNA: TGTGCCACCAGCAGCTACACCGGGGAGCTGTTTTTT. Translating it yields CATSSYTGELFF.

The V call is TRBV5-1, the J call TRBJ2-7; the D is unclear. Deletions cut 0 bases from V and 5 bases from J, with 18 bases between. The length of the CDR3 is 16 residues. Looked up from germline, CDR1 is SGHRS and CDR2 is YFSETQ. Written as DNA, the CDR3 is TGCGCCAGCAGCTTGGCCAACAACTGGCCGGACCACGAGCAGTACTTC. Translation gives CASSLANNWPDHEQYF. The full variable domain, its missing parts supplied by reference TRBV5-1 and TRBJ2-7, is KAGVTQTPRYLIKTRGQQVTLSCSPISGHRSVSWYQQTPGQGLQFLFEYFSETQRNKGNFPGRFSGRQFSNSRSEMNVSTLELGDSALYLCASSLANNWPDHEQYFGPGTRLTVT.

The V call is TRBV5-1, the J call TRBJ2-1; D may correspond to TRBD1 or TRBD2 (5 bases each). Per the germline V gene, CDR1 is SGHRS and CDR2 is YFSETQ. Trimming stripped 3 bases from V and 5 bases from J, with 12 bases between. CDR3 length: 14 amino acids. In DNA, the CDR3 is TGCGCCAGCAGCTGGGACGGACGAAACAATGAGCAGTTCTTC. Amino acids: CASSWDGRNNEQFF.

The chain couples TRBV28 to TRBJ1-6; possible D gene TRBD1, 5 bases. V dropped 5 bases and J dropped 6 bases, with 11 bases sitting between them. CDR1 and CDR2 (germline): MDHEN, SYDVKM. This CDR3 has 14 amino acids. DNA of the CDR3: TGTGCCAGCAGTCCCCCGGGGGGTAATTCACCCCTCCACTTT. Its translation: CASSPPGGNSPLHF.

V usage is TRBV30 and J usage is TRBJ2-7, with a weak D call TRBD1 (6 bases). Trimming pared 2 bases from V and 4 bases from J, leaving 15 bases between. This CDR3 region has 14 residues. The germline CDR1 and CDR2 sequences are GTSNPN and SVGIG (reference sequence). The CDR3 protein is CAWSWSQGGYEQYF. Here the CDR3 DNA reads TGTGCCTGGAGTTGGTCACAGGGTGGGTACGAGCAGTACTTC. The full variable domain, its missing parts supplied by reference TRBV30 and TRBJ2-7, is SQTIHQWPATLVQPVGSPLSLECTVEGTSNPNLYWYRQAAGRGLQLLFYSVGIGQISSEVPQNLSASRPQDRQFILSSKKLLLSDSGFYLCAWSWSQGGYEQYFGPGTRLTVT.